This entry describes one T cell receptor (beta chain). The sample originates from a study of blood T cell repertoires in COVID-19. The wider study: Whether acute or convalescent, the COVID-19 samples came from the United States, Italy and Spain. T cells, B-cell-depleted T cells, or PBMCs supplied cDNA or gDNA.

Enrollment of patients from Seattle took place during active infection, with longitudinal follow-up. Only in-frame clones appear in the TCRdb table, and some are missing; sequencing was by immunoSEQ multiplex PCR. The sample lists roughly 120,000 clones, more than 75% occurring once. The length of the CDR3 is 14 residues. Trimming at V came to 3 bases and at J to 4 bases, leaving 0 bases not matched to a gene. Germline CDR1 SGDLS, CDR2 YYNGEE. The sequence was collected from a man aged 55 to 69 with COVID-19, enrolled during active disease. The sequenced sample was peripheral blood. This rearrangement joins TRBV9 to TRBJ2-3, with 12 bases lining up with TRBD2. The CDR3 protein is CASSASGRADTQYF. The CDR3 DNA reads TGTGCCAGCAGCGCTAGCGGGAGGGCAGATACGCAGTATTTT.